This T cell receptor beta chain was recorded in a study of T-cell reconstitution after alpha-beta-depleted transplantation in children. Study results and limitations: High day-60 TCRbeta diversity in some patients came from surviving recipient T cells and thymic progenitors. Once a year had passed after transplant, T-cell counts and diversity came mostly from newly produced T cells. Several hundred rapidly expanded clones from non-depleted graft cells reportedly supplied alpha-beta T cells about two months post-transplant.

Trimming took off 6 bases at V and 6 bases at J, with 13 bases between the two ends. Germline V gives CDR1 SQVTM, CDR2 ANQGSEA. This CDR3 region has 12 residues. Library preparation (for TCRbeta) was performed with unique molecular identifiers. TCRdb independently ran MiXCR on the PCR reads; one entry per CDR3 protein. The sample holds about 980,000 distinct CDR3 sequences, roughly 29% seen once. Of note for this clonotype: As yet, its antigen is unknown.

V gene TRBV29-1 combines with J gene TRBJ2-3; D possibly corresponds to TRBD2 (6 bases). The input for sequencing was PBMCs, mostly from graft donor cells, taken 360 days after TCRalphabeta/CD19-depleted stem cell transplant. The TCR comes from a boy younger than two who had a stem cell transplant for SCID, so the T cells may come from the graft donor. The CDR3: CSVVSGSDTQYF. CDR3 nucleotide sequence: TGCAGCGTAGTTTCCGGGAGCGATACGCAGTATTTT.